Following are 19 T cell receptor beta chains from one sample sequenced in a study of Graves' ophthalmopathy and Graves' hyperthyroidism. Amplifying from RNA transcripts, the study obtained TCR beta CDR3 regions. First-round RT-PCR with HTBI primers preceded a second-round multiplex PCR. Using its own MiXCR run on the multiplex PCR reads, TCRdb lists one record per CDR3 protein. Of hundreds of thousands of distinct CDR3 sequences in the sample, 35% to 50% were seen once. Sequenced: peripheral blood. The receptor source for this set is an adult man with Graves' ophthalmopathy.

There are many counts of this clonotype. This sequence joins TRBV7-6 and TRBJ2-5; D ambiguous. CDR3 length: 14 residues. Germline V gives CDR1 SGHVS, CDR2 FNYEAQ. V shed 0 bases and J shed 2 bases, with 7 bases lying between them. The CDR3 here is CASSLAGRQETQYF. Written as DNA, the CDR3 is TGTGCCAGCAGCTTAGCGGGCAGGCAAGAGACCCAGTACTTC.

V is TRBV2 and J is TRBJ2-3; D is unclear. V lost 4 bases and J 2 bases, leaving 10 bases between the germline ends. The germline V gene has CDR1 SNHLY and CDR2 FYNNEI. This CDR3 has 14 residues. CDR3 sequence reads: CASSVTETTDTQYF. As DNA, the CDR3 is TGTGCCAGCAGTGTAACAGAGACCACAGATACGCAGTATTTT.

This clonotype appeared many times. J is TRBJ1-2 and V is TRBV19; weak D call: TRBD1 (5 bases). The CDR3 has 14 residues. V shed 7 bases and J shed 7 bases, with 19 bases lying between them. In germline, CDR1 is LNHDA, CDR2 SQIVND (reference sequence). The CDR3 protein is CASIHRDGPAGYTF. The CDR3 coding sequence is TGTGCCAGTATCCACCGGGACGGGCCAGCTGGCTACACCTTC.

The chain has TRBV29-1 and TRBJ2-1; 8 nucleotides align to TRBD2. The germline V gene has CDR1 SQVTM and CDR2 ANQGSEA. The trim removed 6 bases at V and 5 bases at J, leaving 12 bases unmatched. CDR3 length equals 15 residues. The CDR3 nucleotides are TGCAGCGTCGGAGGGGGGGGACTAGATCACAATGAGCAGTTCTTC. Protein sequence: CSVGGGGLDHNEQFF.

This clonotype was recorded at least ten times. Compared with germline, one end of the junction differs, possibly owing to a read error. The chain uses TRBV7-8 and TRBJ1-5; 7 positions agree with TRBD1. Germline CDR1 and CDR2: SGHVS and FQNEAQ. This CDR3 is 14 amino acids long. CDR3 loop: CASSQPGQNQPQHF. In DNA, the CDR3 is TGCGCCAGCAGCCAACCGGGACAGAATCAGCCCCAGCATTTT.

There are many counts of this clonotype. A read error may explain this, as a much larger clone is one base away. This CDR3 reads CASSWGATEAFF. CDR3 sequence (DNA): TGTGCCAGCAGCTGGGGGGCCACTGAAGCTTTCTTT. This chain uses TRBV5-6 with TRBJ1-1; maybe TRBD1 (6 bases). Trimming left V 3 bases short and J 4 bases short, with 7 bases between. Germline V gives CDR1 SGHDT, CDR2 YYEEEE. The CDR3 is 12 amino acids.

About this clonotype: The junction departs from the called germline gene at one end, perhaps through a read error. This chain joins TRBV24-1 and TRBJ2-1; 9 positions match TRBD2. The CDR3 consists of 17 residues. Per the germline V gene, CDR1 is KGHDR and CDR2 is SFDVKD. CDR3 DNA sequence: TGTGCCAACAGTCGCCAGTTTAGCGGGAGCTCCTACAATGAGCAGTTCTTC. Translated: CANSRQFSGSSYNEQFF.

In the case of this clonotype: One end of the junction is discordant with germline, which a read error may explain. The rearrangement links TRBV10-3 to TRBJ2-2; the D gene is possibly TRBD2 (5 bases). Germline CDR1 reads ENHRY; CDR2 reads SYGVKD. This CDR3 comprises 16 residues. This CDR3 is CAISESAGLNIGEPFF. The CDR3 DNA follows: TGTGCAATCAGTGAGTCTGCAGGACTGAACATCGGGGAGCCGTTTTTT.

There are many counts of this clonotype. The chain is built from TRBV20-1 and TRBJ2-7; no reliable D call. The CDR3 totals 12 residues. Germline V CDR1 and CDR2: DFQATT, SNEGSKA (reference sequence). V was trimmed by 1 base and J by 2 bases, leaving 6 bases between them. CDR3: CSARVTAYEQYF. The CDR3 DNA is TGCAGTGCTAGAGTCACAGCCTACGAGCAGTACTTC.

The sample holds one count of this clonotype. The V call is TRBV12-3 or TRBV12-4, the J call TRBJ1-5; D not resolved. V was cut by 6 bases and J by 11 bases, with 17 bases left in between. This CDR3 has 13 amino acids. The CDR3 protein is CASSSRGPETQHF. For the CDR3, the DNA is TGTGCCAGCAGCTCCCGAGGGCCGGAGACCCAGCATTTT.

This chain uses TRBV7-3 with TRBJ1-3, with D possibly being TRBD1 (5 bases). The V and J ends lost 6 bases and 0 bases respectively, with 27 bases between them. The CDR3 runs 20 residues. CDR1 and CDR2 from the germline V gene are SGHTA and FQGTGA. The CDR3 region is CASSPRTGQGPESSGNTIYF. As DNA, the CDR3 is TGTGCCAGCAGTCCAAGGACGGGGCAGGGCCCTGAGAGCTCTGGAAACACCATATATTTT. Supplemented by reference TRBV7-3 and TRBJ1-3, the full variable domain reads GAGVSQTPSNKVTEKGKYVELRCDPISGHTALYWYRQSLGQGPEFLIYFQGTGAADDSGLPNDRFFAVRPEGSVSTLKIQRTERGDSAVYLCASSPRTGQGPESSGNTIYFGEGSWLTVV.

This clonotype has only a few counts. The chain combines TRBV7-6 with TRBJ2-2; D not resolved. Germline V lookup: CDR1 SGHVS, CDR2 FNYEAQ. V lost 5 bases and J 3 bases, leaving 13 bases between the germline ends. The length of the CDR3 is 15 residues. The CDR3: CASSLMIEDTGELFF. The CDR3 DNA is TGTGCCAGCAGCCTTATGATCGAGGACACCGGGGAGCTGTTTTTT.

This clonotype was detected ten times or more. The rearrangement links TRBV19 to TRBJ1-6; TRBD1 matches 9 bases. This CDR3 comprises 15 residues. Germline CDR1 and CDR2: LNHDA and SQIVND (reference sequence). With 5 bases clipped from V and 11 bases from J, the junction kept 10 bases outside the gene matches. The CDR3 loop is CASSSAGQGYPPLHF. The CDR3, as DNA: TGTGCCAGTAGTTCTGCGGGACAGGGCTATCCACCCCTCCACTTT.

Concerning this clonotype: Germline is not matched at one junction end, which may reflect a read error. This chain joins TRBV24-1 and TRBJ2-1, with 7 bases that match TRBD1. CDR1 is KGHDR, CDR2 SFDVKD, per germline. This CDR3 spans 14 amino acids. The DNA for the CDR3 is TGTGCCACCAGTGAGGGGACAGACTACGATGAGCAGTTCTTC. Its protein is CATSEGTDYDEQFF.

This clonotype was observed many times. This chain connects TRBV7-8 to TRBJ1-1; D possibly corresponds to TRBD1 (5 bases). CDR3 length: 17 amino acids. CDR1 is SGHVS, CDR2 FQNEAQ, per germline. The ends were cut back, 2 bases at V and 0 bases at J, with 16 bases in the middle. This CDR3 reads CASSLIPPGTVNTEAFF. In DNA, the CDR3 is TGTGCCAGCAGCTTAATTCCCCCCGGGACGGTGAACACTGAAGCTTTCTTT.

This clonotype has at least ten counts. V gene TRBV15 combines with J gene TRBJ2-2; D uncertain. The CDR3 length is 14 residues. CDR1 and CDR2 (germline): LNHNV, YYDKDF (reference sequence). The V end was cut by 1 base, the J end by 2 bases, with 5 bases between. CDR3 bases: TGTGCCACCAGCAGAGGCTCCAACACCGGGGAGCTGTTTTTT. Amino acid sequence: CATSRGSNTGELFF.

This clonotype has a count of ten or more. In DNA, the CDR3 is TGTGCCAGCAGTGATTATCCTGAAGCTTTCTTT. Its translation: CASSDYPEAFF. This chain links TRBV6-1 with TRBJ1-1; D gene unclear. Trimming cost V 3 bases and J 6 bases, with 5 bases left between them. The germline V gene has CDR1 MNHNS and CDR2 SASEGT. This CDR3 has 11 amino acids.

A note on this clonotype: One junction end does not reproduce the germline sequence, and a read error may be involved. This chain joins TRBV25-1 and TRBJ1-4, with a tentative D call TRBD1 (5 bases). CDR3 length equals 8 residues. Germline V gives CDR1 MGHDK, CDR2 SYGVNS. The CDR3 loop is CASSTSGF. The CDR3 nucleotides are TGTGCCAGCAGTACATCAGGGTTC.

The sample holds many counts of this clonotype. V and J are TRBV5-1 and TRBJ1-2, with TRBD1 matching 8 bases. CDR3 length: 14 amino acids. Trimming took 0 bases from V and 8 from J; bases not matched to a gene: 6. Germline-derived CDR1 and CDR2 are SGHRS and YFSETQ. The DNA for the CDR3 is TGCGCCAGCAGCTTGGCGCAGGGGGCCGAGGGCTACACCTTC. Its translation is CASSLAQGAEGYTF. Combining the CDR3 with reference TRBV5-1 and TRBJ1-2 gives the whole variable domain KAGVTQTPRYLIKTRGQQVTLSCSPISGHRSVSWYQQTPGQGLQFLFEYFSETQRNKGNFPGRFSGRQFSNSRSEMNVSTLELGDSALYLCASSLAQGAEGYTFGSGTRLTVV.